This TCR beta chain was sequenced for a study of response to subunit inactivated influenza vaccine. CDR1 and CDR2 from the germline V gene are MNHEY and SVGEGT. Trimming took 2 bases from V and 7 from J, leaving 8 bases between them. The CDR3 is made up of 13 amino acids. One entry per CDR3 protein, called by TCRdb with MiXCR from the RT-PCR reads. Altogether around 520,000 distinct CDR3 sequences are present, approximately 12% being singletons, with the ten largest covering roughly 10%. This chain connects TRBV6-2 or TRBV6-3 to TRBJ1-4, with D perhaps TRBD1 (5 bases). The input for sequencing was PBMCs from blood, taken on the day of vaccination. The sequence was collected from a man in his fifties who received an inactivated influenza vaccine. CDR3 in DNA: TGTGCCAGCAGTTACGGGGACGGTGAAAAACTGTTTTTT. Residues: CASSYGDGEKLFF.